This T cell receptor beta chain was identified in a study of tumor and adjacent non-tumor tissue in lung cancer. General study points: Significantly higher TCR diversity was found in tumor than normal lung. Patients with more diverse tumor TCRs had worse survival.

RNA was extracted from bulk tissue without any cell sorting. Distant lung tissue was collected more than 3 cm away from the tumor edge. The ends were cut back, 3 bases at V and 6 bases at J, with 15 bases in the middle. The CDR3 sequence is 14 residues long. Per the germline V gene, CDR1 is DFQATT and CDR2 is SNEGSKA (reference sequence). TCRbeta libraries were built with three rounds of nested PCR, modified from ARM-PCR. From the multiplex PCR reads, TCRdb called clonotypes with MiXCR, one entry per CDR3 protein. The sample has about 100,000 distinct CDR3 sequences; 65% are singletons. About this clonotype: The antigen is not known. A much more abundant neighbour one base away suggests this may be a read error.

The receptor's source is a man younger than 40 with non-small cell lung cancer. The sequenced sample consisted of distant non-tumor lung tissue. This chain links TRBV20-1 with TRBJ1-5; D remains ambiguous. CDR3: CSASSLRGIQPQHF. The DNA of the CDR3 is TGCAGTGCTAGCTCTCTGAGAGGAATTCAGCCCCAGCATTTT.